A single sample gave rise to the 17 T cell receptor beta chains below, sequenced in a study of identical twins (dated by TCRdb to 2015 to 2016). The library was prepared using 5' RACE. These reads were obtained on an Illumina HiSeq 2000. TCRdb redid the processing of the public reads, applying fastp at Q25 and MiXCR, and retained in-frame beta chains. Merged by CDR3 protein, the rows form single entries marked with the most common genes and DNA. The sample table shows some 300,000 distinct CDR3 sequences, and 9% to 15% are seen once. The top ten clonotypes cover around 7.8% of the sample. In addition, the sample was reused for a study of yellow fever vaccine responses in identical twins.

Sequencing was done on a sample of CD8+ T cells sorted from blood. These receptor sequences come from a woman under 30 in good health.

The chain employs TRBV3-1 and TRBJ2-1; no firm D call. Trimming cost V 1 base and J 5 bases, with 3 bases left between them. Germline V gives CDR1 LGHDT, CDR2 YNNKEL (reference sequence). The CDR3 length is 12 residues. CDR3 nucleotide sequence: TGTGCCAGCAGCCAAGTCGACAATGAGCAGTTCTTC. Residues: CASSQVDNEQFF.

Written as DNA, the CDR3 is TGTGCCAGCAGTGAAAAGAGCTCCTACAATGAGCAGTTCTTC. Translated: CASSEKSSYNEQFF. The chain has TRBV27 and TRBJ2-1, with no clear D. Deletions cut 5 bases from V and 0 bases from J, with 8 bases between. The germline V gene encodes CDR1 MNHEY and CDR2 SMNVEV (reference sequence). CDR3 size: 14 residues.

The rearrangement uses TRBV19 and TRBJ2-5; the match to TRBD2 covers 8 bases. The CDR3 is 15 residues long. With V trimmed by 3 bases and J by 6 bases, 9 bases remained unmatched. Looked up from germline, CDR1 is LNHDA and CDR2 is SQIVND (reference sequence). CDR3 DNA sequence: TGTGCCAGTAGTATTTTAGCGGGACCGGGGCAGACCCAGTACTTC. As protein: CASSILAGPGQTQYF.

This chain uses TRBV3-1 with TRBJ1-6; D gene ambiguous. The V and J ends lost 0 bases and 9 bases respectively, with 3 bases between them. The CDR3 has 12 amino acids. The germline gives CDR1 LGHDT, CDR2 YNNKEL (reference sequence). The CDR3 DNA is TGTGCCAGCAGCCAAGAACTTTCACCCCTCCACTTT. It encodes CASSQELSPLHF. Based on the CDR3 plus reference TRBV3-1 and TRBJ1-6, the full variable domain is DTAVSQTPKYLVTQMGNDKSIKCEQNLGHDTMYWYKQDSKKFLKIMFSYNNKELIINETVPNRFSPKSPDKAHLNLHINSLELGDSAVYFCASSQELSPLHFGNGTRLTVT.

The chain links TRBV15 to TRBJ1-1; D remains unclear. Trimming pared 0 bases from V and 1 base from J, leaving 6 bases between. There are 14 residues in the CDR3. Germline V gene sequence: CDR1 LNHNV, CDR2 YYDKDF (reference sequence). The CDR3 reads CATSRDDTNTEAFF. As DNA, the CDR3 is TGTGCCACCAGCAGAGACGACACGAACACTGAAGCTTTCTTT. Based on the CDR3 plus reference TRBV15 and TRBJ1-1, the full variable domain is DAMVIQNPRYQVTQFGKPVTLSCSQTLNHNVMYWYQQKSSQAPKLLFHYYDKDFNNEADTPDNFQSRRPNTSFCFLDIRSPGLGDTAMYLCATSRDDTNTEAFFGQGTRLTVV.

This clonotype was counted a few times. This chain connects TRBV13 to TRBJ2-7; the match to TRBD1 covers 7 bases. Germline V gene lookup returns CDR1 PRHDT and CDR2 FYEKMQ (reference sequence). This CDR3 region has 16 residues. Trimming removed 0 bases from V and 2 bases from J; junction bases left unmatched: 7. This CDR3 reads CASSLGRGRKAYEQYV. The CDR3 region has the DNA TGTGCCAGCAGCTTAGGAAGGGGGCGCAAGGCCTACGAGCAGTACGTC.

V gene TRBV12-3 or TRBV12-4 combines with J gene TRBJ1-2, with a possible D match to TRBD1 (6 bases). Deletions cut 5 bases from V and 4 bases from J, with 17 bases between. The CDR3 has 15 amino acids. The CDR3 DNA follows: TGTGCCAGCAGTCCCCTGGGGACACCAGTCTATGGCTACACCTTC. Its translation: CASSPLGTPVYGYTF.

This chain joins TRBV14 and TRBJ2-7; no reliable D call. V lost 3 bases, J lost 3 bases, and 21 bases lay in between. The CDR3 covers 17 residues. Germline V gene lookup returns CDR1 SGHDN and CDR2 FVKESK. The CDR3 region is CASSQSSATYSIYEQYF. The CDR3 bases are TGTGCCAGCAGCCAGTCATCCGCAACCTATTCGATCTACGAGCAGTACTTC.

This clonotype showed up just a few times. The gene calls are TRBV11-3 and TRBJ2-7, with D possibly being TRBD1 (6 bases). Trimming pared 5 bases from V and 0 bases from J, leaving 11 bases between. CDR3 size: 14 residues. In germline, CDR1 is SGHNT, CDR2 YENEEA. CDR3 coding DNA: TGTGCCAGCAGCCTCGGACAGACCTCCTACGAGCAGTACTTC. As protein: CASSLGQTSYEQYF.

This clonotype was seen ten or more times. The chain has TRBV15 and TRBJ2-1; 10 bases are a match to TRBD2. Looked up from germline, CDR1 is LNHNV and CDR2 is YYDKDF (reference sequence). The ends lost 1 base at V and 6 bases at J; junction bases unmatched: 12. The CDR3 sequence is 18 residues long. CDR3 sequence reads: CATSRAYIAGGIGNEQFF. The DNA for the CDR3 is TGTGCCACCAGCAGAGCCTATATAGCGGGAGGTATAGGCAATGAGCAGTTCTTC.

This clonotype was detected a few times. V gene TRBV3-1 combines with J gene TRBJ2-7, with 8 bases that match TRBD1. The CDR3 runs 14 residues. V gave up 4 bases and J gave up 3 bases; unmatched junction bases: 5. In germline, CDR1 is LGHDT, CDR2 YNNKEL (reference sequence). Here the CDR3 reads CASSPEDRVYEQYF. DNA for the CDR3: TGTGCCAGCAGCCCAGAGGACAGGGTCTACGAGCAGTACTTC.

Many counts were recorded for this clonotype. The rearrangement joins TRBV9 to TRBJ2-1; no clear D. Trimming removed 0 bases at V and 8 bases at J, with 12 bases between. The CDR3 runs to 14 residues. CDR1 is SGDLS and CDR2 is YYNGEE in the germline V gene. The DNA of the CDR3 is TGTGCCAGCAGCGTAGCTGAAGGTATCCATGAGCAGTTCTTC. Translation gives CASSVAEGIHEQFF.

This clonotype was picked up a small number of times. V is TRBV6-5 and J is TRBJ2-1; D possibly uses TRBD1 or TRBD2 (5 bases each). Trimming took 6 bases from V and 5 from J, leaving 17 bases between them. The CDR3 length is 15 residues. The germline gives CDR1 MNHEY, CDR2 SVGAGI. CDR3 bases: TGTGCCAGCAGACTCGAGGGGACGGATCACAATGAGCAGTTCTTC. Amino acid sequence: CASRLEGTDHNEQFF.

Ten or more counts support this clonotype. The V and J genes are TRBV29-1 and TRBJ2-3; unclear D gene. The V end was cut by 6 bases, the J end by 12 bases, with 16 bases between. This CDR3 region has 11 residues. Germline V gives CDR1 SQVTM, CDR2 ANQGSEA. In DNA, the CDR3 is TGCAGCGTGGTGACAACGCGAGACCAGTATTTT. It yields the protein CSVVTTRDQYF.

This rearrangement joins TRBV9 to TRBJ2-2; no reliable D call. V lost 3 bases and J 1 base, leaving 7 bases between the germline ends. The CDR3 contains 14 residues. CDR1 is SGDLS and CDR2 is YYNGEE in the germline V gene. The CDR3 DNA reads TGTGCCAGCAGCGACAGACTGAACACCGGGGAGCTGTTTTTT. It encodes CASSDRLNTGELFF.

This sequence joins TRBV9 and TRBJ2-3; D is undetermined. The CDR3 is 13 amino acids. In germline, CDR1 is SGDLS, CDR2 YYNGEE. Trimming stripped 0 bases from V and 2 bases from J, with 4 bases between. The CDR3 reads CASSVGNTDTQYF. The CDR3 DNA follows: TGTGCCAGCAGCGTAGGGAACACAGATACGCAGTATTTT.

This CDR3 reads CAISEVAGEETQYF. As DNA, the CDR3 is TGTGCCATCAGTGAGGTAGCGGGAGAGGAGACCCAGTACTTC. The genes are TRBV10-3 and TRBJ2-5, with TRBD2 matching 9 bases. This CDR3 has 14 amino acids. The V gene's germline CDR1 is ENHRY and CDR2 SYGVKD. The junction had 3 bases not matched to a gene; V was cut back by 2 bases and J by 5 bases.